This T cell receptor beta chain was identified during a study of blood T cell repertoires in COVID-19. This CDR3 is 13 amino acids long. Trimming shortened V by 7 bases and J by 6 bases, and 15 bases separated the two germline ends. Only in-frame clones appear in the TCRdb table, and some are missing; sequencing was by immunoSEQ multiplex PCR. Found here are 430,000 or so clones, roughly 90% of them singletons; the top ten hold 1.4%. This clonotype was sampled from a woman aged 18-35 years who had been exposed to COVID-19. This chain joins TRBV12-3 or TRBV12-4 and TRBJ1-1, with D perhaps matching TRBD1 (6 bases). Sequencing was performed on PBMCs or T cells enriched from blood (not recorded which). CDR3: CASTTGGAPEAFF. CDR3 DNA sequence: TGTGCCAGCACTACCGGGGGGGCCCCTGAAGCTTTCTTT.